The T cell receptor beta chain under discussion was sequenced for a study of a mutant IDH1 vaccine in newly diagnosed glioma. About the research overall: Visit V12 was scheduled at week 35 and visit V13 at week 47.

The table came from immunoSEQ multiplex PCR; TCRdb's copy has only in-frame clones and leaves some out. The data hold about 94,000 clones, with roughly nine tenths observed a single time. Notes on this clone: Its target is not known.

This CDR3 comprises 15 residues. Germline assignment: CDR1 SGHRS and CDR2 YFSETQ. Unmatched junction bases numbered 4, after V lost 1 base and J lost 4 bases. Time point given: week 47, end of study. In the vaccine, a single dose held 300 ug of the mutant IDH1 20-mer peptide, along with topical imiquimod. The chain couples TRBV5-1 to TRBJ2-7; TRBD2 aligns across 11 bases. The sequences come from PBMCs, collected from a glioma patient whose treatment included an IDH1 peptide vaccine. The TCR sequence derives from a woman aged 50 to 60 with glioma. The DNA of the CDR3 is TGCGCCAGCAGCTTGTCCCGGACTAGCGGGTACGAGCAGTACTTC. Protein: CASSLSRTSGYEQYF.